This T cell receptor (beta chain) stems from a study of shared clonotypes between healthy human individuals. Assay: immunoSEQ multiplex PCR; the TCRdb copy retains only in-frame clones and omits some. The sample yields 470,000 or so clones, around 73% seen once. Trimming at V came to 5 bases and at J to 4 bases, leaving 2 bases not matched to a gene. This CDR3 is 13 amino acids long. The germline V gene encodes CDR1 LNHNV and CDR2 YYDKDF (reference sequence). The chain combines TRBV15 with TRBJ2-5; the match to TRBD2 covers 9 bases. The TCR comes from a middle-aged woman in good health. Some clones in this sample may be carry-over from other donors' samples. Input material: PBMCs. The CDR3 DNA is TGTGCCACCAGCTTACTAGCGGGAGAGACCCAGTACTTC. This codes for CATSLLAGETQYF.